This entry describes one TCR beta chain. Additional DNA sequences in this sample encode the identical CDR3. This entry is derived from a study of blood T cell repertoires in COVID-19. Assay used: immunoSEQ multiplex PCR; TCRdb lists only in-frame clones, some missing. The table lists 410,000 or so clones, approximately 90% of them singletons. The CDR3 consists of 13 residues. Germline assignment: CDR1 MNHEY and CDR2 SVGAGI. Trimming left V 2 bases short and J 5 bases short, with 9 bases between. The sequence came from a woman in her 40s with COVID-19, enrolled during active disease. This rearrangement joins TRBV6-5 to TRBJ1-1; D ambiguous. Sequenced material: peripheral blood. The chain's CDR3 is CASSYQSGTEAFF. The CDR3 nucleotides read TGTGCCAGCAGTTACCAGAGCGGGACTGAAGCTTTCTTT.